Listed below are T cell receptor beta chains from one sample, sequenced in a study of beta chain features in type 1 diabetes. Using immunoSEQ multiplex PCR, the repertoire was profiled, and TCRdb retains in-frame clones only, with some absent. The sample lists about 260,000 clones; just over 20% were seen once. Sequenced: naive CD4+ T cells from blood. All receptors come from a woman aged 40 to 49 with type 1 diabetes. Both conserved end residues are part of each CDR3. The order of the fields is V gene, J gene, clone size, D gene, CDR3 DNA, CDR3 protein. D genes are given only for firm matches. Size values are once, few and many counts, or a class for expanded clones, and some rows have none.

>TRBV9|TRBJ1-6|-|-
TGTGCCAGCAAACGGGGGAATGCCGATTCACCCCTCCACTTT
CASKRGNADSPLHF
>TRBV18|TRBJ2-1|few|-
TGTGCCAGCTCCCAGGCACAGGGAATGATGAATGAGCAGTTCTTC
CASSQAQGMMNEQFF
>TRBV11-2|TRBJ2-2|once|-
TGTGCCAGCAGCGCGGACAGGAACACCGGGGAGCTGTTTTTT
CASSADRNTGELFF
>TRBV18|TRBJ2-2|-|-
TGTGCCAGCTCACCGACCCAGGGGCCCGGGGAGCTGTTTTTT
CASSPTQGPGELFF
>TRBV28|TRBJ1-2|few|-
TGTGCCAGCAGAGAGAACTATGGCTACACCTTC
CASRENYGYTF
>TRBV27|TRBJ2-2|few|-
TGTGCCAGCAGTTTATGGAGGCCCGGGGAGCTGTTTTTT
CASSLWRPGELFF
>TRBV14|TRBJ2-3|few|-
TGTGCCAGCAGCCAAGCGCGTACGCAGTATTTT
CASSQARTQYF
>TRBV15|TRBJ2-7|-|TRBD1
TGTGCCACCAGCAGAGATAGGGGACAGGTTGACGAGCAGTACTTC
CATSRDRGQVDEQYF
>TRBV6-6|TRBJ2-5|few|-
TGTGCCAGCAGTTCATCCCATTTGTCACAACAAGAGACCCAGTACTTC
CASSSSHLSQQETQYF
>TRBV30|TRBJ2-1|few|TRBD2
TGTGCCTGGAGTCGGCTAGCGGATTCCTACAATGAGCAGTTCTTC
CAWSRLADSYNEQFF
>TRBV28|TRBJ1-1|-|-
TGTGCCAGCACCTCTAGAAAAGTCACTGAAGCTTTCTTT
CASTSRKVTEAFF
>TRBV28|TRBJ1-1|-|TRBD1
TGTGCCAGCAGTTTCCCGGACAGGTGGAACACTGAAGCTTTCTTT
CASSFPDRWNTEAFF
>TRBV9|TRBJ2-3|-|-
TGTGCCAGCAGCCCCCGGACAGCCTCGGCAGGAGATACGCAGTATTTT
CASSPRTASAGDTQYF
>TRBV9|TRBJ1-5|-|-
TGTGCCAGCAGCGTAGGAGGGTTAGGGAATCAGCCCCAGCATTTT
CASSVGGLGNQPQHF
>TRBV29-1|TRBJ1-2|few|TRBD1
TGCAGCGTTCAAACCGGGACAGGGAAGACCGCTCAATATGGCTACACCTTC
CSVQTGTGKTAQYGYTF
>TRBV4-3|TRBJ2-3|few|TRBD1
TGCGCCAGCAGCCCCGGACAGGGGCACACAGATACGCAGTATTTT
CASSPGQGHTDTQYF
>TRBV30|TRBJ2-3|-|TRBD2
TGTGCCTGGTCGCTCGTAGCGGGAGGGTCCGCAGATACGCAGTATTTT
CAWSLVAGGSADTQYF
>TRBV19|TRBJ2-3|once|-
TGTGCCAGTAGTATTAGCTGGCAGGGTACAGATACGCAGTATTTT
CASSISWQGTDTQYF
>TRBV5-1|TRBJ2-1|-|TRBD2
TGCGCCAGCAGCCCGGGAGGCCCAGACAATGAGCAGTTCTTC
CASSPGGPDNEQFF
>TRBV4-2|TRBJ1-6|-|TRBD1
TGTGCCAGCAGCCCCGGGACAGGGGTTTCACCCCTCCACTTT
CASSPGTGVSPLHF
>TRBV23-1|TRBJ2-1|few|TRBD1
TGCGCCAGCAAACCCCCTCCCGGGACAGGGAGCCGGGCCGGGGCCGAGCAGTTCTTC
CASKPPPGTGSRAGAEQFF
>TRBV7-9|TRBJ1-4|-|TRBD1
TGTGCCAGCAGCTACGACAGGGTGGGAGAAAAACTGTTTTTT
CASSYDRVGEKLFF
>TRBV19|TRBJ1-2|-|-
TGTGCCACCCAGAGAACAGGGCTGTTTGGCTACACCTTC
CATQRTGLFGYTF
>TRBV14|TRBJ1-2|few|-
TGTGCCAGCAGCCAAGGGACAATCTATGGCTACACCTTC
CASSQGTIYGYTF
>TRBV18|TRBJ2-5|-|-
TGTGCCAGCTCACCTACCGCAGGGCGGGAGACCCAGTACTTC
CASSPTAGRETQYF
>TRBV7-2|TRBJ2-5|-|-
TGTGCCAGCAGCTTTGATCGGTCCCGGCAAGAGACCCAGTACTTC
CASSFDRSRQETQYF
>TRBV5-6|TRBJ2-5|-|-
TGTGCCAGCAGCTTGCAGGAAGGCGAGACCCAGTACTTC
CASSLQEGETQYF
>TRBV2|TRBJ1-2|-|TRBD1
TGTGCCAGATCCCCGGGACAGAACTATGGCTACACCTTC
CARSPGQNYGYTF
>TRBV4-2|TRBJ1-1|-|-
TGTGCCAGCAGCTCGCTCACAGGGAGAGGAGCTTTCTTT
CASSSLTGRGAFF
>TRBV9|TRBJ2-3|-|TRBD2
TGTGCCAGCAGCGAGACCCCCCCGGGAGGGACAGATACGCAGTATTTT
CASSETPPGGTDTQYF
>TRBV4-1|TRBJ2-7|-|TRBD1
TGCGCCAGCAGCCAAGTCAAGACAGGGGATTACGAGCAGTACTTC
CASSQVKTGDYEQYF
>TRBV18|TRBJ1-2|few|TRBD1
TGTGCCAGCTCACTTCGGACAGGGCATAACTATGGCTACACCTTC
CASSLRTGHNYGYTF
>TRBV5-1|TRBJ1-2|-|-
TGCGCCAGCAGCTGGGGCCTCGGGAGTGGCTACACCTTC
CASSWGLGSGYTF
>TRBV28|TRBJ1-2|-|-
TGTGCCAGCAGTTTATGGGGCGGGGGCCCCGATAACTATGGCTACACCTTC
CASSLWGGGPDNYGYTF
>TRBV5-1|TRBJ2-5|-|-
TGCGCCAGCAGCTTGGGGCCCCAAGAGACCCAGTACTTC
CASSLGPQETQYF
>TRBV4-3|TRBJ2-1|few|TRBD2
TGCGCCAGCAGCCAAGATCGGAGTAGCGGGAGTTGGAATGAGCAGTTCTTC
CASSQDRSSGSWNEQFF
>TRBV5-1|TRBJ2-6|few|TRBD2
TGCGCCAGCAGCTTCGGGGGGAACTCTGGGGCCAACGTCCTGACTTTC
CASSFGGNSGANVLTF
>TRBV2|TRBJ2-1|-|TRBD2
TGTGCCAGCCTGGAGGGTCGGGGGGGCCTTGTGGATGAGCAGTTCTTC
CASLEGRGGLVDEQFF
>TRBV7-9|TRBJ2-7|-|TRBD1
TGTGCCAGCAGCTCCCGCAGGGACAGGGGCTCCTACGAGCAGTACTTC
CASSSRRDRGSYEQYF
>TRBV30|TRBJ2-1|-|TRBD2
TGTGCCTGGAGTCCCGGGACTAGCGGTTACAATGAGCAGTTCTTC
CAWSPGTSGYNEQFF
>TRBV4-3|TRBJ1-2|few|TRBD1
TGCGCCAGCAGCCCCCAAACCGGGACAGCCTATGGCTACACCTTC
CASSPQTGTAYGYTF
>TRBV7-6|TRBJ2-3|-|TRBD1
TGTGCCAGCGCCACCCACTTAACGGGACAGCTGACAGATACGCAGTATTTT
CASATHLTGQLTDTQYF
>TRBV7-9|TRBJ1-1|few|-
TGTGCCAGCAGCGGAGGAGGGACTGAAGCTTTCTTT
CASSGGGTEAFF
>TRBV7-9|TRBJ1-1|few|-
TGTGCCAGCAGGGTTGGAGGCGCAAGAGGTGAAGCTTTCTTT
CASRVGGARGEAFF
>TRBV29-1|TRBJ2-2|-|TRBD1
TGCAGCGTGTCACAGGGGGTTCGAACCGGGGAGCTGTTTTTT
CSVSQGVRTGELFF
>TRBV7-2|TRBJ1-2|-|-
TGTGCCAGCAGCTTAACGGGCGGGGCCTATGGCTACACCTTC
CASSLTGGAYGYTF
>TRBV28|TRBJ2-7|few|TRBD2
TGTGCCAGCATTCCGGGGGGGAGCTCCTACGAGCAGTACTTC
CASIPGGSSYEQYF
>TRBV28|TRBJ1-5|few|-
TGTGCCAGCGTGGGGGCGGGCGAGCAGCCCCAGCATTTT
CASVGAGEQPQHF
>TRBV4-3|TRBJ2-2|few|-
TGCGCCAGCAGTGGAGACACCGGGGAGCTGTTTTTT
CASSGDTGELFF
>TRBV14|TRBJ2-2|-|-
TGTGCCAGCAGCCCAGGGGCCGGTCGCAGGGGATATTCCGGGGAGCTGTTTTTT
CASSPGAGRRGYSGELFF
>TRBV10-3|TRBJ1-5|few|-
TGTGCCATCAGTGGGGGAGGGAGCAATCAGCCCCAGCATTTT
CAISGGGSNQPQHF